These 14 T cell receptor beta chains were sequenced from one sample in a study of beta chain features in type 1 diabetes. General observations from the study: Shorter TCRB CDR3s, moderately but significantly so, were found in Type 1 diabetes patients in all four CD4+ subsets.

Their antigens remain unidentified. TCRB transcripts that were expressed got sequenced, as all of the isolated RNA had been reverse transcribed. Measured with immunoSEQ multiplex PCR; TCRdb has only the in-frame clones, and not every one. The table has 600,000 to 750,000 clones, 12% seen once. Sample: naive CD4+ T cells from blood. The receptors were sampled from a man aged 25 to 45 with type 1 diabetes.

Turning to this clone: The sample carries other DNA sequences with the same CDR3. V gene TRBV5-1 combines with J gene TRBJ2-1; 8 bases align to TRBD1. CDR3 length: 16 amino acids. Trimming at V came to 4 bases and at J to 1 base, leaving 7 bases not matched to a gene. CDR1 is SGHRS, CDR2 YFSETQ, per germline. Here the CDR3 reads CASSLQGAGSYNEQFF. CDR3 DNA: TGCGCCAGCAGCCTGCAGGGGGCTGGTTCCTACAATGAGCAGTTCTTC. Filled out from reference TRBV5-1 and TRBJ2-1, the complete variable domain reads KAGVTQTPRYLIKTRGQQVTLSCSPISGHRSVSWYQQTPGQGLQFLFEYFSETQRNKGNFPGRFSGRQFSNSRSEMNVSTLELGDSALYLCASSLQGAGSYNEQFFGPGTRLTVL.

In its sample, this clone was seen a few times. The sample contains more than one DNA sequence encoding this CDR3. V usage is TRBV7-9 and J usage is TRBJ2-3; D not resolved. Looked up from germline, CDR1 is SEHNR and CDR2 is FQNEAQ (reference sequence). Trimming stripped 5 bases from V and 0 bases from J, with 9 bases between. This CDR3 spans 14 amino acids. The CDR3 coding sequence is TGTGCCAGCAGCCCCACTGGTAGCACAGATACGCAGTATTTT. This sequence encodes CASSPTGSTDTQYF.

The chain recombines TRBV4-1 with TRBJ2-5; 9 bases match TRBD1. This CDR3 spans 14 amino acids. CDR1 and CDR2 (germline): MGHRA, YSYEKL. V shed 5 bases and J 3 bases; nucleotides not matched to a gene: 4. CDR3 nucleotides: TGCGCCAGCAGCTCGCGGACAGGGGAAGAGACCCAGTACTTC. Residues: CASSSRTGEETQYF.

Points on this clone: Other DNA sequences from this sample encode an identical CDR3 as well. The chain has TRBV9 and TRBJ1-2; D is unclear. Germline assignment: CDR1 SGDLS and CDR2 YYNGEE. V was shortened by 0 bases and J by 4 bases, with 4 bases between the two germline ends. CDR3 length: 12 amino acids. This CDR3 reads CASSVEGYGYTF. In DNA form, the CDR3 reads TGTGCCAGCAGCGTAGAAGGCTATGGCTACACCTTC.

The chain couples TRBV7-9 to TRBJ2-3, with 8 bases fitting TRBD2. Germline V gives CDR1 SEHNR, CDR2 FQNEAQ (reference sequence). V shed 5 bases, J shed 1 base, and the junction held 2 bases outside the gene matches. This CDR3 is built from 14 residues. The CDR3 sequence: CASSEAGGTDTQYF. The CDR3, as DNA: TGTGCCAGCAGCGAAGCGGGGGGCACAGATACGCAGTATTTT.

The chain has TRBV2 and TRBJ1-1; D call uncertain. The V gene lost 3 bases and the J gene lost 0 bases, with 8 bases spanning the gap. This CDR3 has 14 amino acids. Germline V gene data show CDR1 as SNHLY and CDR2 as FYNNEI. Here the CDR3 DNA reads TGTGCCAGCAGTGATATATCCATGAACACTGAAGCTTTCTTT. The encoded protein is CASSDISMNTEAFF.

This clone was seen more than once but under ten times. J is TRBJ1-1 and V is TRBV6-1; no clear D gene. V was cut by 6 bases and J by 1 base, with 15 bases left in between. Germline V lookup: CDR1 MNHNS, CDR2 SASEGT. The CDR3 is 15 residues long. CDR3 DNA: TGTGCCAGCAGGGACTTCGGGCAAGGGAACACTGAAGCTTTCTTT. Amino acids: CASRDFGQGNTEAFF.

This clone was counted between two and nine times. The chain combines TRBV20-1 with TRBJ1-2, with D unresolved. The CDR3 totals 8 residues. Germline CDR1 and CDR2: DFQATT and SNEGSKA (reference sequence). CDR3 sequence reads: CRPRGYTF. The CDR3 nucleotides read TGCAGACCTAGGGGCTACACCTTC.

Regarding this clone: This sample also contains other DNA sequences that code for the same CDR3. The V and J genes are TRBV7-2 and TRBJ1-3; no reliable D call. The CDR3 runs 12 residues. Trimming removed 3 bases from V and 1 base from J, with 1 base in between. Germline values: CDR1 SGHTA, CDR2 FQGNSA. The CDR3: CASSFSGNTIYF. The CDR3 DNA reads TGTGCCAGCAGCTTTTCTGGAAACACCATATATTTT.

The chain recombines TRBV9 with TRBJ1-5; no clear D gene. Trimming removed 0 bases at V and 5 bases at J, with 9 bases between. This CDR3 comprises 14 residues. Germline V CDR1 and CDR2: SGDLS, YYNGEE. In DNA form, the CDR3 reads TGTGCCAGCAGCGTAGGTGCCCAGGATCAGCCCCAGCATTTT. It codes for CASSVGAQDQPQHF.

The table lists this clone with a few counts. This specimen includes other DNA sequences encoding the same CDR3. The rearrangement joins TRBV7-9 to TRBJ2-7; D unresolved. There are 14 residues in the CDR3. The germline gives CDR1 SEHNR, CDR2 FQNEAQ (reference sequence). Between the trimmed V and J ends, which lost 5 bases and 0 bases, there was a span of 11 bases. This CDR3 is CASSLLGSSYEQYF. CDR3 coding DNA: TGTGCCAGCAGCCTTCTAGGGTCCTCCTACGAGCAGTACTTC.

This chain connects TRBV4-3 to TRBJ1-1; no reliable D call. Germline V gene lookup returns CDR1 LGHNA and CDR2 YSLEER. The V gene lost 2 bases and the J gene lost 3 bases, with 16 bases spanning the gap. This CDR3 spans 16 amino acids. For the CDR3, the DNA is TGCGCCAGCAGCCAAATTGTCGGGCGGAAATACACTGAAGCTTTCTTT. Its protein is CASSQIVGRKYTEAFF.

The chain carries TRBV9 and TRBJ2-2, with no clear D. The germline CDR1 and CDR2 sequences are SGDLS and YYNGEE. Trimming pared 0 bases from V and 7 bases from J, leaving 4 bases between. CDR3 length: 12 residues. Here the CDR3 reads CASSVAHGELFF. The CDR3 DNA is TGTGCCAGCAGCGTAGCCCACGGGGAGCTGTTTTTT.

V usage is TRBV28 and J usage is TRBJ2-3; D gene unclear. Trimming cost V 4 bases and J 2 bases, with 19 bases left between them. Germline V lookup: CDR1 MDHEN, CDR2 SYDVKM. The CDR3 length is 17 residues. The CDR3 nucleotides are TGTGCCAGCAGTTCCACTTTCCTGAAAATCGCCACAGATACGCAGTATTTT. Protein product: CASSSTFLKIATDTQYF.